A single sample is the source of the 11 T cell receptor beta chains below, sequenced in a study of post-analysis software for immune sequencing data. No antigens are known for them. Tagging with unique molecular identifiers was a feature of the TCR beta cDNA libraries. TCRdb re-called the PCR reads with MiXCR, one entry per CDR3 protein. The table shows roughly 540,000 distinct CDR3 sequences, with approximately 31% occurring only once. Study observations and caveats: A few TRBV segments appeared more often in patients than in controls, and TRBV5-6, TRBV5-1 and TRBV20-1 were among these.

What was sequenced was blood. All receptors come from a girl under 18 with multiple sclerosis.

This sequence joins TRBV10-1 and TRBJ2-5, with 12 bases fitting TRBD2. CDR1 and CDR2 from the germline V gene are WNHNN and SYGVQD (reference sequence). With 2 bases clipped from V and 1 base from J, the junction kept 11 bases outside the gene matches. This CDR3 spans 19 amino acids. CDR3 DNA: TGCGCCAGCAGTGAGGGGAAGCTAGCGGGGGGGTCCGTCCAAGAGACCCAGTACTTC. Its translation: CASSEGKLAGGSVQETQYF.

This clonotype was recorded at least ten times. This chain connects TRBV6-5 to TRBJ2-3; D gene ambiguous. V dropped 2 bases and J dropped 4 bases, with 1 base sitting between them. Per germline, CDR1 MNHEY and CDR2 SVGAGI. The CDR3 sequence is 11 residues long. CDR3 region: CASSYADTQYF. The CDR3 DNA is TGTGCCAGCAGTTACGCAGATACGCAGTATTTT.

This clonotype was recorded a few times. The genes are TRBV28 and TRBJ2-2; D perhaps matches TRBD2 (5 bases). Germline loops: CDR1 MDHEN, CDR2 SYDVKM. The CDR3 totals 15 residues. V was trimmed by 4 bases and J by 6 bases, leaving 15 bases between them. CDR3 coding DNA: TGTGCCAGCAGTTCCGTGGACTCCCGGGCCGGGGAGCTGTTTTTT. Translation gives CASSSVDSRAGELFF.

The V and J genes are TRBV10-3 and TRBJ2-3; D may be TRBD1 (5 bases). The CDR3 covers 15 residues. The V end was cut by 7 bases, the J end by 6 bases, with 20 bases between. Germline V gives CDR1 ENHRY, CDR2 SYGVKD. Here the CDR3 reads CAITGRPGGRDTQYF. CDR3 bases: TGTGCCATCACAGGGCGTCCAGGTGGCCGCGATACGCAGTATTTT.

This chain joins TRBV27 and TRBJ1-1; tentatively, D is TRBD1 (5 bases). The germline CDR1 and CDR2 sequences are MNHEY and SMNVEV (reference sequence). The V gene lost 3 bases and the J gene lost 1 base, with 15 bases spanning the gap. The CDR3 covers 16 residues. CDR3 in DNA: TGTGCCAGCAGTTTTCTAGGACACCGACAGAACACTGAAGCTTTCTTT. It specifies CASSFLGHRQNTEAFF.

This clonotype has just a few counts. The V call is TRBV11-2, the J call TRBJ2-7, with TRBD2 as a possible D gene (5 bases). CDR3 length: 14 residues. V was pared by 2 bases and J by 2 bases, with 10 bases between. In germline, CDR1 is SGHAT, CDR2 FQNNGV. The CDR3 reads CASSLFSGPYEQYF. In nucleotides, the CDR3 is TGTGCCAGCAGCTTATTCAGCGGTCCCTACGAGCAGTACTTC.

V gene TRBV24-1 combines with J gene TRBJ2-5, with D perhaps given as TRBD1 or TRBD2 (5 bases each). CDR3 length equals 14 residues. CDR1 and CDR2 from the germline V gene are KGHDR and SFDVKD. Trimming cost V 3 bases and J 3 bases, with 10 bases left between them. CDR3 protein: CATSDTGTKETQYF. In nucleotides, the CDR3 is TGTGCCACCAGTGATACCGGGACCAAAGAGACCCAGTACTTC.

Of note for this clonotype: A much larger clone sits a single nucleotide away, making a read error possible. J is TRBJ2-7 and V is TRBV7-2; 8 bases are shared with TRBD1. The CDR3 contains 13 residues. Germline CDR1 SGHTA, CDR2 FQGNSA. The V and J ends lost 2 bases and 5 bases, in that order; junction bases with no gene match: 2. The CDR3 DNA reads TGTACCAGCAGCTTACAGGGGGCGGACGAGCAGTACTTC. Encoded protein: CTSSLQGADEQYF.

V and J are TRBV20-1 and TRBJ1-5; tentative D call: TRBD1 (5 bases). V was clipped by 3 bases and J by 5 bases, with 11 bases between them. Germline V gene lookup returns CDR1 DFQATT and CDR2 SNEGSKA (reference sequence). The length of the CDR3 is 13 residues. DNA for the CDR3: TGCAGTGCTAGTAGGGGTGGGGATCAGCCCCAGCATTTT. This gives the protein CSASRGGDQPQHF.

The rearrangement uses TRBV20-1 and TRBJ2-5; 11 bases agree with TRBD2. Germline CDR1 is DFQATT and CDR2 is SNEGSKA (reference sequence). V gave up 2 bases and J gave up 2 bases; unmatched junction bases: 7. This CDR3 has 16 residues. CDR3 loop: CSARLVAGGHQETQYF. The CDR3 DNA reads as TGCAGTGCTAGATTGGTAGCGGGGGGGCATCAAGAGACCCAGTACTTC.

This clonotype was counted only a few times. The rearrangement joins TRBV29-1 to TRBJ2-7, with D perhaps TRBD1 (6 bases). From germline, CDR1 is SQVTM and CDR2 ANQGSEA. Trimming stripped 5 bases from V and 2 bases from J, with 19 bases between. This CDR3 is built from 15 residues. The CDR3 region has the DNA TGCAGCGTTTTGGGACAAGGCGGAATTACCTACGAGCAGTACTTC. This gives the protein CSVLGQGGITYEQYF.